What follows are 12 T cell receptor beta chains derived from one specimen sequenced in a study of T cell repertoires in cytomegalovirus infection. TCRdb re-derived calls from the reads in MiXCR, one entry per CDR3 protein. The sample lists around 900,000 distinct CDR3 sequences, roughly 31% seen once, with roughly an eighth in the top ten. For these receptors, no antigen is known. The sample consisted of cultured CD8+ T cells from PBMCs, taken from culture after CMV antigen stimulation. These receptors all stem from a human donor in good health (CMV status not recorded). Some clones in this sample may be carry-over from other donors' samples.

The rearrangement uses TRBV20-1 and TRBJ1-2; D remains unclear. Germline values: CDR1 DFQATT, CDR2 SNEGSKA (reference sequence). V was cut by 6 bases and J by 5 bases, with 10 bases left in between. There are 11 residues in the CDR3. For the CDR3, the DNA is TGCAGTGCCCTCAACCGTTATGGCTACACCTTC. As protein: CSALNRYGYTF.

This clonotype was observed a handful of times. V is TRBV28 and J is TRBJ2-5; tentatively, D is TRBD1 or TRBD2 (6 bases each). There are 16 residues in the CDR3. Per germline, CDR1 MDHEN and CDR2 SYDVKM. The V and J ends lost 1 base and 2 bases respectively, with 14 bases between them. The CDR3 protein is CASSLYVVGGQETQYF. As DNA, the CDR3 is TGTGCCAGCAGTTTATATGTGGTAGGGGGGCAAGAGACCCAGTACTTC.

This clonotype was detected a few times. This sequence joins TRBV7-9 and TRBJ1-5, with TRBD1 matching over 8 bases. CDR3 length: 16 amino acids. Looked up from germline, CDR1 is SEHNR and CDR2 is FQNEAQ (reference sequence). V shed 5 bases and J 0 bases; nucleotides not matched to a gene: 6. The DNA for the CDR3 is TGTGCCAGCAGCCCGAACGACAGGGGTAGCAATCAGCCCCAGCATTTT. It is translated as CASSPNDRGSNQPQHF.

Comments on this clonotype: No conserved phenylalanine or tryptophan is present at the end of the CDR3, so a read error is the likely explanation. V usage is TRBV4-3 and J usage is TRBJ2-2; D is undetermined. Trimming took off 3 bases at V and 9 bases at J, with 17 bases between the two ends. The CDR3 contains 15 residues. CDR1 is LGHNA and CDR2 is YSLEER in the germline V gene. The CDR3 nucleotides are TGCGCCAGCAGCCAGGATCTCACACTGGTGTGGGAGCTGTTTTCT. This sequence encodes CASSQDLTLVWELFS.

This clonotype has a handful of counts. This chain uses TRBV25-1 with TRBJ1-4; TRBD1 is a possible D gene (5 bases). This CDR3 spans 12 amino acids. V lost 6 bases to trimming and J lost 8 bases, with 10 bases between them. CDR1 and CDR2 from the germline V gene are MGHDK and SYGVNS. CDR3 nucleotides: TGTGCCAGCAGCCCCGGGGCCGAAAAACTGTTTTTT. It codes for CASSPGAEKLFF. Supplemented by reference TRBV25-1 and TRBJ1-4, the full variable domain reads EADIYQTPRYLVIGTGKKITLECSQTMGHDKMYWYQQDPGMELHLIHYSYGVNSTEKGDLSSESTVSRIRTEHFPLTLESARPSHTSQYLCASSPGAEKLFFGSGTQLSVL.

There are many counts of this clonotype. V and J are TRBV12-3 or TRBV12-4 and TRBJ2-2, with TRBD1 as a possible D gene (5 bases). This CDR3 contains 13 residues. Trimming pared 7 bases from V and 5 bases from J, leaving 11 bases between. DNA for the CDR3: TGTGCCAGCATGGGGCTAATTACCGGGGAGCTGTTTTTT. This encodes CASMGLITGELFF.

Regarding this clonotype: The junction differs from germline at one of its ends, possibly a read error. The rearrangement joins TRBV7-8 to TRBJ2-7; 9 bases agree with TRBD2. The CDR3 covers 15 residues. The germline V gene has CDR1 SGHVS and CDR2 FQNEAQ. In nucleotides, the CDR3 is TGTGCCAGCAGCTCGACTAGCGGTAGCTCCAACGAGCAGTACTTC. It is translated as CASSSTSGSSNEQYF.

This clonotype was observed many times. This rearrangement joins TRBV6-5 to TRBJ2-5; a weak D match, TRBD1 (5 bases). This CDR3 region has 13 residues. Germline CDR1 MNHEY, CDR2 SVGAGI. V dropped 6 bases and J dropped 3 bases, with 11 bases sitting between them. In nucleotides, the CDR3 is TGTGCCAGCAGCTTCAGGGTGGAAGAGACCCAGTACTTC. Translation: CASSFRVEETQYF.

The chain uses TRBV7-9 and TRBJ2-3; maybe TRBD2 (5 bases). CDR1 and CDR2 from the germline V gene are SEHNR and FQNEAQ (reference sequence). The CDR3 is 17 residues long. V was clipped by 1 base and J by 1 base, with 15 bases between them. The CDR3 loop is CASSLDVGVLGTDTQYF. Here the CDR3 DNA reads TGTGCCAGCAGCTTAGACGTCGGGGTATTGGGCACAGATACGCAGTATTTT.

Written as DNA, the CDR3 is TGTGCCAGCAGCGGCCGGGACAGGGTCTACGAGCAGTACGTC. Protein: CASSGRDRVYEQYV. The rearrangement links TRBV7-9 to TRBJ2-7; TRBD1 aligns across 9 bases. Germline values: CDR1 SEHNR, CDR2 FQNEAQ (reference sequence). The CDR3 contains 14 residues. With V trimmed by 5 bases and J by 3 bases, 5 bases remained unmatched.

The V gene is TRBV27, the J gene TRBJ2-2; no reliable D call. V lost 0 bases to trimming and J lost 1 base, with 3 bases between them. Germline lookup yields CDR1 MNHEY and CDR2 SMNVEV (reference sequence). CDR3 length equals 14 residues. CDR3 nucleotides: TGTGCCAGCAGTTTATCCCGGAACACCGGGGAGCTGTTTTTT. Residues: CASSLSRNTGELFF.

This chain links TRBV7-9 with TRBJ1-1, with D hard to call. The germline V and J ends were trimmed by 6 bases and 2 bases, with 7 bases remaining between them. The germline CDR1 and CDR2 sequences are SEHNR and FQNEAQ (reference sequence). CDR3 length equals 12 residues. The chain's CDR3 is CASRITNTEAFF. The DNA of the CDR3 is TGTGCCAGCAGAATAACAAACACTGAAGCTTTCTTT.